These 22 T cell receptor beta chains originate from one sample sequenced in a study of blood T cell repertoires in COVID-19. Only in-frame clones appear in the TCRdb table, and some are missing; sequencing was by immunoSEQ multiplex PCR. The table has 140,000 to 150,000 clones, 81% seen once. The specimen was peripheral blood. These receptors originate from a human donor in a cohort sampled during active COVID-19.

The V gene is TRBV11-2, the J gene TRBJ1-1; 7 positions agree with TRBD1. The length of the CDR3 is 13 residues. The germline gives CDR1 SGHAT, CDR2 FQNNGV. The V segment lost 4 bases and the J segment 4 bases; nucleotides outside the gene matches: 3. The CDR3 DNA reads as TGTGCCAGCAGCTCCGACAGGGCCACTGAAGCTTTCTTT. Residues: CASSSDRATEAFF.

Written as DNA, the CDR3 is TGTGCCAGCAGCTTACGGGCCCGGGGTGGCTACACCTTC. It codes for CASSLRARGGYTF. J is TRBJ1-2 and V is TRBV7-2; D is unresolved. Trimming took 2 bases from V and 7 from J, leaving 11 bases between them. The CDR3 totals 13 residues. From germline, CDR1 is SGHTA and CDR2 FQGNSA.

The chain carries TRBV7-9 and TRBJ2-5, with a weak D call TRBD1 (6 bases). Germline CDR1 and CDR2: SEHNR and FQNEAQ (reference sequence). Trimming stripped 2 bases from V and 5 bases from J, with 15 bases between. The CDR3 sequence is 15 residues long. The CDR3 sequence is CASSLNPTGFETQYF. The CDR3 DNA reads TGTGCCAGCAGCTTAAACCCTACAGGGTTCGAGACCCAGTACTTC.

CDR3 region: CASSSTGTGAGKTQYF. The CDR3 region has the DNA TGTGCCAGCAGCTCAACCGGGACAGGGGCTGGGAAGACCCAGTACTTC. The rearrangement uses TRBV7-9 and TRBJ2-5; 10 nucleotides line up with TRBD1. The CDR3 spans 16 residues. J lost 6 bases, V lost 4 bases, and 11 bases had no gene match. CDR1 and CDR2 (germline): SEHNR, FQNEAQ (reference sequence).

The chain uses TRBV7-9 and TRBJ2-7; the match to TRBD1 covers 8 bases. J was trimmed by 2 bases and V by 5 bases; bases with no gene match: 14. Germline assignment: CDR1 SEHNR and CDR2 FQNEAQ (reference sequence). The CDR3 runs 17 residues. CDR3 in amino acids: CASSGGWTGTRTYEQYF. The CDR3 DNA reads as TGTGCCAGCAGCGGCGGCTGGACAGGGACCCGGACCTACGAGCAGTACTTC.

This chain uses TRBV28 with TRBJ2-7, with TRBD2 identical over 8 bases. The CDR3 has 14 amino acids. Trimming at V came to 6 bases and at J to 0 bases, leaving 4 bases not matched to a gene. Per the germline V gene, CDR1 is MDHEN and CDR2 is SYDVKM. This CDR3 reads CASRPTSVSYEQYF. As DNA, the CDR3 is TGTGCCAGCAGGCCGACTAGCGTCTCCTACGAGCAGTACTTC. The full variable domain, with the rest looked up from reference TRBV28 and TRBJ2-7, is DVKVTQSSRYLVKRTGEKVFLECVQDMDHENMFWYRQDPGLGLRLIYFSYDVKMKEKGDIPEGYSVSREKKERFSLILESASTNQTSMYLCASRPTSVSYEQYFGPGTRLTVT.

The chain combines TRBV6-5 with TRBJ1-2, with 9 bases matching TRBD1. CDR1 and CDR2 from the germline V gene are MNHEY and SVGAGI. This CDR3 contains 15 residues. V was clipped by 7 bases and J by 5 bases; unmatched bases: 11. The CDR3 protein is CASKRDGQGIYGYTF. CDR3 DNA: TGTGCCAGCAAGAGGGACGGACAGGGGATTTATGGCTACACCTTC.

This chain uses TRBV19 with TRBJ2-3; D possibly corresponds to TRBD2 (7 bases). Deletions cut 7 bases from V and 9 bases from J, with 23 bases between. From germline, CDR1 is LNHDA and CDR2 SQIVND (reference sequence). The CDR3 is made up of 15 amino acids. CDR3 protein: CASTTRGGGERTQYF. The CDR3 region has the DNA TGTGCCAGTACCACGCGAGGGGGGGGAGAACGAACGCAGTATTTT.

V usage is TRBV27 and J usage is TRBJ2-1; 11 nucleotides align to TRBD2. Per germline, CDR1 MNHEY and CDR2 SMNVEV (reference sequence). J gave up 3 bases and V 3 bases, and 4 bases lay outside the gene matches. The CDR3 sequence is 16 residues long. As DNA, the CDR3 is TGTGCCAGCAGTTTGTCTAGCGGGAGGCTCTACAATGAGCAGTTCTTC. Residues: CASSLSSGRLYNEQFF.

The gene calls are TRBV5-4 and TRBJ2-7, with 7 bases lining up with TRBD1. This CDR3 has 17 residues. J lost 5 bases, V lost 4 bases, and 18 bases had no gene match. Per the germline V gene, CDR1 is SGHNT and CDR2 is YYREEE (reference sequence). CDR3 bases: TGTGCCAGCAGCCCTCTCCCTCAACAAGACACAGGGGACGAGCAGTACTTC. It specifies CASSPLPQQDTGDEQYF. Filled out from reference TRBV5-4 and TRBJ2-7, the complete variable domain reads ETGVTQSPTHLIKTRGQQVTLRCSSQSGHNTVSWYQQALGQGPQFIFQYYREEENGRGNFPPRFSGLQFPNYSSELNVNALELDDSALYLCASSPLPQQDTGDEQYFGPGTRLTVT.

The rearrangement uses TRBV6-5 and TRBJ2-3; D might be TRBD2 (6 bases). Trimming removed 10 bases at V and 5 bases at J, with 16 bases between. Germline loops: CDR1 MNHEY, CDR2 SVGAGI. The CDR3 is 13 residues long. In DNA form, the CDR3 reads TGTGCCACTTTACCGGGACTCCTAGATACGCAGTATTTT. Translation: CATLPGLLDTQYF.

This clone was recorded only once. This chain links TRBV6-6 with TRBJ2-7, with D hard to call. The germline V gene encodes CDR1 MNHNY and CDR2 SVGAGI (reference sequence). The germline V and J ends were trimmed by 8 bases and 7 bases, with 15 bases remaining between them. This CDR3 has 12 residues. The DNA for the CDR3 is TGTGCCAGCCGAGGCGGTCTCTCGGAGCAGTACTTC. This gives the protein CASRGGLSEQYF.

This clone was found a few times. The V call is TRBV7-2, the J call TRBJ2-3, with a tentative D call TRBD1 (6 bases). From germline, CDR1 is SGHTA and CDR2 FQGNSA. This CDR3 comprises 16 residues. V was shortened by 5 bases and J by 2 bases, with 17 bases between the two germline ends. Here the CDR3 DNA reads TGTGCCAGCAGCCCCGCCAGGGGCGGGTACACAGATACGCAGTATTTT. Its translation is CASSPARGGYTDTQYF.

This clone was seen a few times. As DNA, the CDR3 is TGTGCCAGCCGGCCAGGGCAGAACGGCTTTAAAGCTTTCTTT. Protein: CASRPGQNGFKAFF. The chain joins TRBV2 to TRBJ1-1; maybe TRBD1 (5 bases). The CDR3 sequence is 14 residues long. CDR1 SNHLY and CDR2 FYNNEI come from the germline V gene. Trimming took off 8 bases at V and 9 bases at J, with 22 bases between the two ends.

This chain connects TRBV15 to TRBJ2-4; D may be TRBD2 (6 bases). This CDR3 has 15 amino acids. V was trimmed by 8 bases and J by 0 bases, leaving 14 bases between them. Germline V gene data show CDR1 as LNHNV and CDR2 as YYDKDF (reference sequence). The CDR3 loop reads CATETGELAKNIQYF. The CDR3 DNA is TGTGCCACCGAGACGGGGGAGCTAGCCAAAAACATTCAGTACTTC.

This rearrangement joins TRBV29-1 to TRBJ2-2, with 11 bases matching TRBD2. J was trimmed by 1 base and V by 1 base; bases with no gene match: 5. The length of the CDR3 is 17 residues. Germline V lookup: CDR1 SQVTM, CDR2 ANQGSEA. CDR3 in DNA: TGCAGCGTTGAAGGTCTAGCGGGAGGAAAGAACACCGGGGAGCTGTTTTTT. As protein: CSVEGLAGGKNTGELFF.

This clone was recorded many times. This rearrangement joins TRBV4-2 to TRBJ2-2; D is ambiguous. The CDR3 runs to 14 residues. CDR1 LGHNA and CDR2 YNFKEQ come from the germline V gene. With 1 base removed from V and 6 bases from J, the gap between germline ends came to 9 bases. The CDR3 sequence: CASSQGPRAGELFF. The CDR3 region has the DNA TGTGCCAGCAGCCAAGGGCCCCGGGCCGGGGAGCTGTTTTTT.

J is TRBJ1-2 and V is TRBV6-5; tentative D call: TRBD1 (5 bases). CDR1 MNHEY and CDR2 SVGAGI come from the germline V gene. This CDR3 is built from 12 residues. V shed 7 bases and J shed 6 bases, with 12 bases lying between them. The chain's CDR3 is CASTLWGDGYTF. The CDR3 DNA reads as TGTGCCAGCACCCTCTGGGGGGATGGCTACACCTTC.

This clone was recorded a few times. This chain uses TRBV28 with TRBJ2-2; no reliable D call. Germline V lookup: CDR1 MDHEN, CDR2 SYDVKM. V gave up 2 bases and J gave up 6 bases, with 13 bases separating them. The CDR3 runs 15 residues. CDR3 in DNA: TGTGCCAGCAGTTTAATCTCACTAAACGCCGGGGAGCTGTTTTTT. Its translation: CASSLISLNAGELFF.

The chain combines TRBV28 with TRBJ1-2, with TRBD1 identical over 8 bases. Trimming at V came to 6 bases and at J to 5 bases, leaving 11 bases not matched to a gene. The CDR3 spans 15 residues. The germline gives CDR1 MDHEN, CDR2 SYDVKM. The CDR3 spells CASSRRQGYRYGYTF. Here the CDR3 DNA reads TGTGCCAGCAGCCGGAGACAGGGGTATAGGTATGGCTACACCTTC.

DNA for the CDR3: TGTGCCAGCAGCTTAGGCGGGACTAGCGGGACCTCCTACGAGCAGTACTTC. As protein: CASSLGGTSGTSYEQYF. The V gene is TRBV7-2, the J gene TRBJ2-7; 13 nucleotides line up with TRBD2. With V trimmed by 1 base and J by 0 bases, 3 bases remained unmatched. CDR1 and CDR2 from the germline V gene are SGHTA and FQGNSA. The CDR3 consists of 17 residues.

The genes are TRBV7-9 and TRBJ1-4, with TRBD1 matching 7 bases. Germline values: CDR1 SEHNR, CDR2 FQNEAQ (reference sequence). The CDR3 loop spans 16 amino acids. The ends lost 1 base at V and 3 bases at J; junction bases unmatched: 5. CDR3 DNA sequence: TGTGCCAGCAGCTTAGGGGACAGACTCTCTAATGAAAAACTGTTTTTT. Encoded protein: CASSLGDRLSNEKLFF. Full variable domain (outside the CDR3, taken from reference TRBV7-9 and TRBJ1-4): DTGVSQNPRHKITKRGQNVTFRCDPISEHNRLYWYRQTLGQGPEFLTYFQNEAQLEKSRLLSDRFSAERPKGSFSTLEIQRTEQGDSAMYLCASSLGDRLSNEKLFFGSGTQLSVL.